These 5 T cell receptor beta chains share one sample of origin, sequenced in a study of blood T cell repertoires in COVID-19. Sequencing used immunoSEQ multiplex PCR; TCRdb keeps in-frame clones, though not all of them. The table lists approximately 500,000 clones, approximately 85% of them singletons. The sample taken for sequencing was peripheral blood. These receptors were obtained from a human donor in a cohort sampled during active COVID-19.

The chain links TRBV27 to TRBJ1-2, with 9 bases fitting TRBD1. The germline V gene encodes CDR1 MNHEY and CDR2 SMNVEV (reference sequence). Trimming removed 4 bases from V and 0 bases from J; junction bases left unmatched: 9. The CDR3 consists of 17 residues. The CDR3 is CASSSIGQGRANYGYTF. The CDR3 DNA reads TGTGCCAGCAGTTCTATTGGACAGGGGCGCGCTAACTATGGCTACACCTTC.

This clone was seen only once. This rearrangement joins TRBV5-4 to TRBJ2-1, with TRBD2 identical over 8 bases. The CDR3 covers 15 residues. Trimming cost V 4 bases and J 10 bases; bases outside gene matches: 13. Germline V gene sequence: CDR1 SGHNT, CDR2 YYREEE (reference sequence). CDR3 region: CASSTGGGGSGEQFF. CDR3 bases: TGTGCCAGCAGCACGGGAGGGGGGGGATCAGGAGAGCAGTTCTTC. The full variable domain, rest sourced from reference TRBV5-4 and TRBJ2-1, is ETGVTQSPTHLIKTRGQQVTLRCSSQSGHNTVSWYQQALGQGPQFIFQYYREEENGRGNFPPRFSGLQFPNYSSELNVNALELDDSALYLCASSTGGGGSGEQFFGPGTRLTVL.

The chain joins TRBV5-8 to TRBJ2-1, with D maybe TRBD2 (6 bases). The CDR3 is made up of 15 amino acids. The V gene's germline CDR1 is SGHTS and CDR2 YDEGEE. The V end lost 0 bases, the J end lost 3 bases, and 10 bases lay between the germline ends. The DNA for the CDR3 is TGTGCCAGCAGCTTGGAACGGGGGAACTACAATGAGCAGTTCTTC. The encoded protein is CASSLERGNYNEQFF.

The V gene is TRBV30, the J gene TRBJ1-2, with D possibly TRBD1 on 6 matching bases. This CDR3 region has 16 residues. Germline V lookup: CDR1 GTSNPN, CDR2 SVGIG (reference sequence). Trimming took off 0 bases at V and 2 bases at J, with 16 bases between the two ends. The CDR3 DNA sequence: TGTGCCTGGAGTGTAACAGGGAGGGGGGCGAACTATGGCTACACCTTC. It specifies CAWSVTGRGANYGYTF.

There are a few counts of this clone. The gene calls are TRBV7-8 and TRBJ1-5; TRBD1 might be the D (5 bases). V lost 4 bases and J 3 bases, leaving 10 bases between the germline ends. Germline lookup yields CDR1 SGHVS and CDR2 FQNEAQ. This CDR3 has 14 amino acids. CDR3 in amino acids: CASSSDSVNQPQHF. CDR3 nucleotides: TGTGCCAGCAGCTCTGACAGTGTCAATCAGCCCCAGCATTTT.